This record looks at one T cell receptor beta chain sequence and its context. The sample is drawn from a study of technical replicates of blood from several donors. Measured with immunoSEQ multiplex PCR; TCRdb has only the in-frame clones, and not every one. This sample has tens of thousands of clones; approximately 91% occur once, and the top ten carry 4.5% to 5%. The TCR comes from a human donor in good health. Some clones in this sample may be carry-over from other donors' samples. Sequencing was performed on PBMCs.

Written as DNA, the CDR3 is TGTGCCAGCAGCTTAGCAGCGGGGGGGAGGGAGACCCAGTACTTC. Residues: CASSLAAGGRETQYF. The J gene is TRBJ2-5, the V gene TRBV7-2, with 10 bases aligning to TRBD2. Per the germline V gene, CDR1 is SGHTA and CDR2 is FQGNSA. J was trimmed by 5 bases and V by 0 bases; bases with no gene match: 3. This CDR3 has 15 amino acids. Combining the CDR3 with reference TRBV7-2 and TRBJ2-5 gives the whole variable domain GAGVSQSPSNKVTEKGKDVELRCDPISGHTALYWYRQSLGQGLEFLIYFQGNSAPDKSGLPSDRFSAERTGGSVSTLTIQRTQQEDSAVYLCASSLAAGGRETQYFGPGTRLLVL.